This record concerns one T cell receptor (beta chain) sequence. Its antigen is undetermined. A single base separates this from a much larger clone, so it may be a read error. These data come from a study of T-cell reconstitution after alpha-beta-depleted transplantation in children. Points from the study as a whole: From surviving recipient T cells and thymic progenitors came the high day-60 TCRbeta diversity observed in some patients. Several hundred expanded graft clones reportedly supplied alpha-beta T cells about two months after transplant. Newly made T cells mostly supplied T-cell counts and diversity one year after transplant.

This CDR3 is 12 amino acids long. Germline CDR1 and CDR2: SGHTA and FQGNSA. V lost 4 bases and J 8 bases, leaving 11 bases between the germline ends. Preparation of the TCRbeta library used unique molecular identifiers. TCRdb used MiXCR to reprocess the PCR reads, holding one entry per CDR3 protein. This sample yields roughly 240,000 distinct CDR3 sequences, of which less than 9% are seen a single time; approximately 6% belongs to the top ten. This receptor was taken from a male patient younger than 18 who had a stem cell transplant for acute lymphoblastic leukemia, so the T cells may come from the graft donor. This specimen consisted of PBMCs, mostly from graft donor cells, obtained 180 days after TCRalphabeta/CD19-depleted stem cell transplant. The chain couples TRBV7-2 to TRBJ2-5; tentatively, D is TRBD2 (5 bases). The CDR3: CASSSRGFTQYF. CDR3 nucleotide sequence: TGTGCCAGCAGCTCGAGAGGGTTTACCCAGTACTTC.